These T cell receptor beta chains were read from a single sample in a study of blood T cell repertoires in COVID-19. The protocol was immunoSEQ multiplex PCR, while the TCRdb copy is restricted to in-frame clones and leaves out a portion. The table shows about 400,000 clones, with around 90% occurring only once. Sequenced input: PBMCs or T cells enriched from blood (not recorded which). The receptors come from a woman between 40 and 50 years old with acute COVID-19. Both conserved end residues are trimmed from each CDR3. Each record gives: V gene, CDR3 length, CDR3 protein.

>TRBV12-3/TRBV12-4|11
ASSPGSQETQY
>TRBV27|12
ASSQNRGKNIQY
>TRBV19|12
ASSIVAGIETQY
>TRBV5-1|12
ASSLGDFSQPQH
>TRBV4-1|10
ASSQDRKRLF
>TRBV24-1|12
ATSDPRTGLGYT
>TRBV6-5|10
ASIGTSGEQF
>TRBV5-1|12
ASSLLGGNQPQH
>TRBV27|12
ASRSGFANSPLH
>TRBV2|12
ASSGGQSSYEQY
>TRBV5-1|17
ASSLVAGQGATVGNTIY
>TRBV6-5|13
ASSYYGPPGDEQF
>TRBV10-2|12
ASSVGGDTGELF
>TRBV5-4|11
ASTPGQGEKLF
>TRBV2|12
ASREDEARETQY
>TRBV7-7|11
ASSAARGDTIY
>TRBV19|12
ASSAQGKRETQY
>TRBV27|13
ASSDRALPYSPLH
>TRBV27|14
ASSLRVGGIRTEAF
>TRBV6-5|13
ASSYIWEAGQPQH
>TRBV19|14
ASSIGPNSGQETQY
>TRBV24-1|11
ATSDNSGNTIY
>TRBV2|12
ASRRAVSTDTQY
>TRBV5-8|14
ASSLGTGYGANVLT
>TRBV7-9|12
ASRGRLATDEQF